A selection of T cell receptor beta chains follows, all from one sample in a study of cytotoxic CD8 clonotypes in ibrutinib-treated CLL. The protocol was immunoSEQ multiplex PCR, while the TCRdb copy is restricted to in-frame clones and leaves out a portion. Altogether tens of thousands of clones are present, around 80% being singletons, with the ten largest covering less than 7.5%. Sequencing was performed on PBMCs, taken before ibrutinib treatment. The receptors shown here come from a human donor with chronic lymphocytic leukemia. Both conserved end residues are part of each CDR3. The D gene is left open where the match is weak. Size is omitted from some rows. Given values are once, few, many or a class for expanded clones.

CATSRERLADTQYF | TGTGCCACCAGCAGAGAGAGGTTGGCAGATACGCAGTATTTT | - | TRBJ2-3 | - | TRBV15
CASSDSPSGDTDTQYF | TGTGCCAGCAGTGACTCCCCTAGCGGGGACACAGATACGCAGTATTTT | - | TRBJ2-3 | TRBD2 | TRBV6-4
CATSRDMYGYTF | TGTGCCACCAGCAGAGACATGTATGGCTACACCTTC | - | TRBJ1-2 | - | TRBV15
CASSGSGLAHSEQFF | TGTGCCAGCAGCGGTTCGGGACTAGCGCACAGTGAGCAGTTCTTC | - | TRBJ2-1 | TRBD2 | TRBV7-3
CSVVISSGSGYTF | TGCAGCGTTGTCATATCGTCGGGCTCGGGCTACACCTTC | - | TRBJ1-2 | - | TRBV29-1
CASSPNMKGLQASTNEKLFF | TGTGCCAGCTCTCCAAACATGAAAGGGTTGCAGGCCTCAACTAATGAAAAACTGTTTTTT | - | TRBJ1-4 | - | TRBV18
CSVEVESNQPQHF | TGCAGCGTTGAAGTTGAGAGCAATCAGCCCCAGCATTTT | - | TRBJ1-5 | - | TRBV29-1
CASSALGRGGNTEAFF | TGCGCCAGCAGCGCGCTCGGTCGGGGAGGGAACACTGAAGCTTTCTTT | - | TRBJ1-1 | - | TRBV5-1
CAWSARAGYTF | TGTGCCTGGAGTGCCAGGGCTGGCTACACCTTC | - | TRBJ1-2 | - | TRBV30
CASSPRQGVYEQYF | TGTGCCAGCTCACCCCGGCAGGGGGTTTACGAGCAGTACTTC | - | TRBJ2-7 | TRBD1 | TRBV18
CASSPGQGHNGELFF | TGTGCCAGCAGCCCGGGACAGGGCCATAACGGGGAGCTGTTTTTT | few | TRBJ2-2 | TRBD1 | TRBV7-9
CSAPFEHSYTF | TGCAGTGCCCCCTTCGAGCATAGCTACACCTTC | - | TRBJ1-2 | - | TRBV20-1
CASSFYRREQETQYF | TGTGCCAGCAGTTTCTATCGGAGGGAACAAGAGACCCAGTACTTC | - | TRBJ2-5 | - | TRBV28
CASSGGLPDTQYF | TGCGCCAGCAGCGGGGGACTTCCAGATACGCAGTATTTT | - | TRBJ2-3 | - | TRBV5-1
CASSSKSRTRDTQYF | TGTGCCAGCAGCTCCAAATCGCGGACTAGAGATACGCAGTATTTT | - | TRBJ2-3 | TRBD2 | TRBV5-4